This TCR beta chain was sequenced for a study of T cell responses to AZD1222 COVID-19 vaccine. Study information: Second doses at about 4 or about 12 weeks were pooled. Overall study findings and caveats: The donors showed a predominance of white British ancestry and of females, with possible underestimation of clonal diversity. The study found vaccine-associated CD4 TCRs spanning spike, dominant at 160-218 and 743-854. When two AZD1222 doses had been given, Spike-specific TCR breadth and depth rose.

The protocol was immunoSEQ multiplex PCR, while the TCRdb copy is restricted to in-frame clones and leaves out a portion. The sample lists some 130,000 clones; just over 85% were seen once. On this clone itself: Antigen specificity is unknown.

The source was peripheral blood, collected on day 0 of AZD1222 vaccination. This clonotype was obtained from an adult in good health.

This CDR3 is CATRITYPQAPATNEKLFF. The CDR3 DNA follows: TGTGCCACCAGAATCACGTATCCCCAGGCTCCTGCAACTAATGAAAAACTGTTTTTT. The J gene is TRBJ1-4, the V gene TRBV15; D remains ambiguous. The CDR3 totals 19 residues. V lost 6 bases and J lost 0, with 23 bases in between. CDR1 and CDR2 (germline): LNHNV, YYDKDF (reference sequence).